This T cell receptor (beta chain) was obtained from a study of identical twins. Germline V gene lookup returns CDR1 DFQATT and CDR2 SNEGSKA (reference sequence). The CDR3 is 15 residues long. In TCRdb, the 5' RACE reads were re-called with MiXCR into one record per CDR3 protein. The repertoire holds approximately 1.8 million distinct CDR3 sequences, with more than 30% as singletons. Note on this clonotype: Its ends do not fully match the called genes, so a read error is possible.

The sample taken for sequencing was cord blood. The V gene is TRBV20-1, the J gene TRBJ2-7, with D perhaps matching TRBD2 (5 bases). The source of this sequence is a newborn girl in good health. This chain's CDR3 is CSTRDWLGSSYEQYF. CDR3 nucleotides: TGCAGTACTAGAGATTGGTTGGGGAGCTCCTACGAGCAGTACTTC.